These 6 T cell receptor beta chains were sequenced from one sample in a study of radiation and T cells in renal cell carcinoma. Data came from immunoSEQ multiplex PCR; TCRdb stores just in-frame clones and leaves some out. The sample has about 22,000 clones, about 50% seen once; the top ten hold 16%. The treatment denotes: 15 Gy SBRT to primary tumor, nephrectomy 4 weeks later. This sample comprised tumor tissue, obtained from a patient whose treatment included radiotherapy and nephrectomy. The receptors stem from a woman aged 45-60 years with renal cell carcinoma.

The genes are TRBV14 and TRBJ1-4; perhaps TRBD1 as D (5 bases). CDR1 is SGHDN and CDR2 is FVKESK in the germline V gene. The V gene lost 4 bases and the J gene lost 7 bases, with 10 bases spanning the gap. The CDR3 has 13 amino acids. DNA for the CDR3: TGTGCCAGCAGCCCCGGGACGCGTGAAAAACTGTTTTTT. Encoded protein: CASSPGTREKLFF.

CDR3 coding DNA: TGTGCCAGCAGTTACGGACGGAAGGCGGCTCGGGACGAGCAGTACTTC. Translation: CASSYGRKAARDEQYF. V gene TRBV6-5 combines with J gene TRBJ2-7; D not certain. Germline CDR1 reads MNHEY; CDR2 reads SVGAGI. This CDR3 region has 16 residues. V was shortened by 2 bases and J by 5 bases, with 19 bases between the two germline ends.

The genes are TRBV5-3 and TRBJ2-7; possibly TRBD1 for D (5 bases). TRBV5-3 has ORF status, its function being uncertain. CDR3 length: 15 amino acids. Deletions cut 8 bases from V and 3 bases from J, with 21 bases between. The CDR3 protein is CASSLGVRAGYEQYF. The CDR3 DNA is TGTGCCAGCAGTCTCGGTGTCAGGGCCGGCTACGAGCAGTACTTC.

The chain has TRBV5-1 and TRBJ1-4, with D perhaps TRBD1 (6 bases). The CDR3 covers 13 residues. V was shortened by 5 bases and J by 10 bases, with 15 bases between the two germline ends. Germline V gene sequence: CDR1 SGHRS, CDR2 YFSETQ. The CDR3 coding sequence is TGCGCCAGCAGTCTCGACAGGTTCGGAAAACTGTTTTTT. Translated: CASSLDRFGKLFF.

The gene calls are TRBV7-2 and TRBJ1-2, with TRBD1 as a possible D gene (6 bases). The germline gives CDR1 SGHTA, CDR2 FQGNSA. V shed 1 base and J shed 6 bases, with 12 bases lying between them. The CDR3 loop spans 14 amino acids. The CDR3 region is CASSLGSGAHGYTF. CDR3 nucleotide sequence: TGTGCCAGCAGCTTAGGATCAGGGGCCCATGGCTACACCTTC.

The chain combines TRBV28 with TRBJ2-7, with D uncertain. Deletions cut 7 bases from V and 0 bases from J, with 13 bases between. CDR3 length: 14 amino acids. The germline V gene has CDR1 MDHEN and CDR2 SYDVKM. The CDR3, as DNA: TGTGCCAGCACCCGGACGAGTTCCTCCTACGAGCAGTACTTC. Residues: CASTRTSSSYEQYF.